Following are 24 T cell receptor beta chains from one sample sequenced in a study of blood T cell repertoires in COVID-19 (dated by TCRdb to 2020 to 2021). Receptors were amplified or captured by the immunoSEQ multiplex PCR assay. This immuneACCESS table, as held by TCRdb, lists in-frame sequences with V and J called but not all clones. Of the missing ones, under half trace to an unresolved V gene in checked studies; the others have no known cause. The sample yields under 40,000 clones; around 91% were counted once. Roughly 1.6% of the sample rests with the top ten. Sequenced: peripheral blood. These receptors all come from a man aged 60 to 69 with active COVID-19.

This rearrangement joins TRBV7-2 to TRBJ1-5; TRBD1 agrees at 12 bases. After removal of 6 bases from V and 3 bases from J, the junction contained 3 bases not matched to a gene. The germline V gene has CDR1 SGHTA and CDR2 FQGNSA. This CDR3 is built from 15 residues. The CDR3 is CASSWDRGPNQPQHF. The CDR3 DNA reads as TGTGCCAGCAGTTGGGACAGGGGGCCCAATCAGCCCCAGCATTTT.

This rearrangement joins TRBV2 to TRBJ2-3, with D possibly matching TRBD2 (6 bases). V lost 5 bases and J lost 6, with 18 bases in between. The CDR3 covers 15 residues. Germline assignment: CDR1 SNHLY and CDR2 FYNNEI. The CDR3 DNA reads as TGTGCCAGCAGTCTACAGGTGGAGGGTCTGGATACGCAGTATTTT. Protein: CASSLQVEGLDTQYF.

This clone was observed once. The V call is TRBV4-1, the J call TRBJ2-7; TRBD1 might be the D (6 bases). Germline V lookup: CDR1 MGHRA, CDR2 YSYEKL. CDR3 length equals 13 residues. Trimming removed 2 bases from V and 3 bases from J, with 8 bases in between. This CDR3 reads CASSQIQGYEQYF. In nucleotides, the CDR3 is TGCGCCAGCAGCCAAATACAGGGCTACGAGCAGTACTTC.

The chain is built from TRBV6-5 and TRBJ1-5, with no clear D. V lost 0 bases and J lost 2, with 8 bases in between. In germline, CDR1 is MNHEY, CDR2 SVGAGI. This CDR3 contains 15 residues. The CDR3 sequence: CASSYSRHRNQPQHF. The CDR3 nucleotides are TGTGCCAGCAGTTACTCGAGGCACCGCAATCAGCCCCAGCATTTT.

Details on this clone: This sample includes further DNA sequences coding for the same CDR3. The CDR3 here is CASSPGVGAYEQYF. DNA of the CDR3: TGTGCCAGCTCACCAGGAGTCGGGGCCTACGAGCAGTACTTC. The rearrangement uses TRBV18 and TRBJ2-7, with D perhaps matching TRBD2 (5 bases). The V end was cut by 2 bases, the J end by 2 bases, with 10 bases between. CDR3 length: 14 amino acids. From germline, CDR1 is KGHSH and CDR2 LQKENI.

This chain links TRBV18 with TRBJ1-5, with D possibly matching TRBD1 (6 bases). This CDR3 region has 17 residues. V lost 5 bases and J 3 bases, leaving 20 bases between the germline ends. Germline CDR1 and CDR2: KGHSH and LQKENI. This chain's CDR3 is CASSGYGPDSTNQPQHF. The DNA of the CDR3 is TGTGCCAGCTCAGGGTACGGACCGGACAGCACCAATCAGCCCCAGCATTTT.

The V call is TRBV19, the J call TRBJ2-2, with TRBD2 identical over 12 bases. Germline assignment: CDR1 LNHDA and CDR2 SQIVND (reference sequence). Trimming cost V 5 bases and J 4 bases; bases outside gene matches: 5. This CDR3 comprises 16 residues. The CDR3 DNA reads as TGTGCCAGTAGTCTAGCGGGGGGGCCGCGCACCGGGGAGCTGTTTTTT. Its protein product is CASSLAGGPRTGELFF.

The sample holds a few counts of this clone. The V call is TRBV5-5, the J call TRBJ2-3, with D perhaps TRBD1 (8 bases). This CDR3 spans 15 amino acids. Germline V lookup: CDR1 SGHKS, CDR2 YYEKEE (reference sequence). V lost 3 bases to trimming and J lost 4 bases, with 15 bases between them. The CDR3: CASSSDRAGADTQYF. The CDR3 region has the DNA TGTGCCAGCAGCTCGGACAGGGCGGGGGCAGATACGCAGTATTTT.

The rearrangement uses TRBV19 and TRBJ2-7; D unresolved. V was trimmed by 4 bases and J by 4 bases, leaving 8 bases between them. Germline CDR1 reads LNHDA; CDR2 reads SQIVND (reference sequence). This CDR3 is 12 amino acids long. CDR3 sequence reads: CASSRQEYEQYF. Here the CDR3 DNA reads TGTGCCAGTAGTAGGCAGGAATACGAGCAGTACTTC.

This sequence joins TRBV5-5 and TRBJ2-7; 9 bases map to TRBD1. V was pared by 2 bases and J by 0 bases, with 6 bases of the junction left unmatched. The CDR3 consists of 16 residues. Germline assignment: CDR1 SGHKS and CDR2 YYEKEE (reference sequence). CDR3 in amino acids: CASSFWGTGSSYEQYF. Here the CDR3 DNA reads TGTGCCAGCAGCTTTTGGGGGACAGGGAGCTCCTACGAGCAGTACTTC. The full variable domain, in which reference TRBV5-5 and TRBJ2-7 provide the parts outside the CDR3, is DAGVTQSPTHLIKTRGQQVTLRCSPISGHKSVSWYQQVLGQGPQFIFQYYEKEERGRGNFPDRFSARQFPNYSSELNVNALLLGDSALYLCASSFWGTGSSYEQYFGPGTRLTVT.

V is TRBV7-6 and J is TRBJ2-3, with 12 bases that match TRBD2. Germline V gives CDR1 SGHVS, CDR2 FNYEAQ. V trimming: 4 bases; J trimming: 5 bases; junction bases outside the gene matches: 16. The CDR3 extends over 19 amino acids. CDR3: CASSSRATLAGGRRDTQYF. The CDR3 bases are TGTGCCAGCAGCTCCCGGGCCACCCTAGCGGGGGGGCGAAGAGATACGCAGTATTTT.

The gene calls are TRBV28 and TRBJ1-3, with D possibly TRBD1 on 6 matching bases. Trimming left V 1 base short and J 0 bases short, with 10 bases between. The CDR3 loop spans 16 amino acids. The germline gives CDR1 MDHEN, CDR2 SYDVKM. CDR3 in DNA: TGTGCCAGCAGTTTATTGGGGGCCCTCTCTGGAAACACCATATATTTT. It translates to CASSLLGALSGNTIYF.

CDR3 amino acids: CASSEFADRDLRGQYF. The CDR3 DNA reads as TGTGCCAGCAGTGAGTTCGCTGACAGAGACCTACGTGGGCAGTACTTC. The chain couples TRBV6-1 to TRBJ2-7, with D possibly being TRBD1 (5 bases). CDR1 and CDR2 (germline): MNHNS, SASEGT. The CDR3 totals 16 residues. Trimming took off 3 bases at V and 9 bases at J, with 24 bases between the two ends.

This CDR3 reads CASRRQGQETQYF. The CDR3, as DNA: TGTGCCAGCAGACGACAGGGACAAGAGACCCAGTACTTC. This chain uses TRBV12-3 or TRBV12-4 with TRBJ2-5, with 7 bases identical to TRBD1. V gave up 6 bases and J gave up 2 bases; unmatched junction bases: 3. CDR3 size: 13 residues.

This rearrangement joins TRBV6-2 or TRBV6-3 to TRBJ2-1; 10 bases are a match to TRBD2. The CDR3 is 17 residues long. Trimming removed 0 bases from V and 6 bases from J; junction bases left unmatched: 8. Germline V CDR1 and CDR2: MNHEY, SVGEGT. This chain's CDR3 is CASSYSWTSGNANEQFF. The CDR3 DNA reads TGTGCCAGCAGTTACTCATGGACTAGCGGAAACGCCAATGAGCAGTTCTTC.

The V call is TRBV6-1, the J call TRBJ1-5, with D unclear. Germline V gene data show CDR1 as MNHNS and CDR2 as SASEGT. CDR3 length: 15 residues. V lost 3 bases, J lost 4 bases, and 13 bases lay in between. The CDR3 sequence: CASSEFPGGNQPQHF. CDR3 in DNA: TGTGCCAGCAGTGAGTTTCCGGGTGGGAATCAGCCCCAGCATTTT.

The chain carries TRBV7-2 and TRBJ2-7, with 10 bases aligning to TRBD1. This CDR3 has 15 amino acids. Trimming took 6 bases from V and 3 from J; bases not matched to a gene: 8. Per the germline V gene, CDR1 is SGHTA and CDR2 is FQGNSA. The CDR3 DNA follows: TGTGCCAGCAGTTTCTACGGGACAGGGGACTACGAGCAGTACTTC. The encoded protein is CASSFYGTGDYEQYF. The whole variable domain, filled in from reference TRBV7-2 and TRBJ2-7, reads GAGVSQSPSNKVTEKGKDVELRCDPISGHTALYWYRQSLGQGLEFLIYFQGNSAPDKSGLPSDRFSAERTGGSVSTLTIQRTQQEDSAVYLCASSFYGTGDYEQYFGPGTRLTVT.

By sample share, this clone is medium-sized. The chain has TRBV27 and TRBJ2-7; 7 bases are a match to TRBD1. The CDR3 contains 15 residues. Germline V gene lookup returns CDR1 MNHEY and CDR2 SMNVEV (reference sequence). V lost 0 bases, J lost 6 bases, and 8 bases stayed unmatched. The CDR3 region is CASSLSSGGVGEQYF. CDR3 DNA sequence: TGTGCCAGCAGTTTATCGTCAGGGGGTGTCGGCGAGCAGTACTTC.

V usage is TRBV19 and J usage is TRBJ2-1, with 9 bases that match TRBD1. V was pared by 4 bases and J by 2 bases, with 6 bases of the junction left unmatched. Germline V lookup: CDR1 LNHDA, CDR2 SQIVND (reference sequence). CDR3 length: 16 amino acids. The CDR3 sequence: CASSRRTGGAYNEQFF. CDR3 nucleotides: TGTGCCAGTAGTAGGAGAACAGGGGGCGCCTACAATGAGCAGTTCTTC. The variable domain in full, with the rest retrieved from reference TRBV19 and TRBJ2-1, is DGGITQSPKYLFRKEGQNVTLSCEQNLNHDAMYWYRQDPGQGLRLIYYSQIVNDFQKGDIAEGYSVSREKKESFPLTVTSAQKNPTAFYLCASSRRTGGAYNEQFFGPGTRLTVL.

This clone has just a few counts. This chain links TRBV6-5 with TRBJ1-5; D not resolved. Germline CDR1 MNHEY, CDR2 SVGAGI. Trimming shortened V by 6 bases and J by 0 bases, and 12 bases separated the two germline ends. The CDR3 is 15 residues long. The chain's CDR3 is CASRAVRHSNQPQHF. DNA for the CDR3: TGTGCCAGCAGGGCGGTACGCCATAGCAATCAGCCCCAGCATTTT.

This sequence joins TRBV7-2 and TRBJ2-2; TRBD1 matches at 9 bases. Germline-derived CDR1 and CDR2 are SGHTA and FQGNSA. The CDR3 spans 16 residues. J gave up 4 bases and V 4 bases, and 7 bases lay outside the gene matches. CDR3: CASSYTGGFSTGELFF. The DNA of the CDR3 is TGTGCCAGCAGCTACACAGGGGGCTTTAGCACCGGGGAGCTGTTTTTT.

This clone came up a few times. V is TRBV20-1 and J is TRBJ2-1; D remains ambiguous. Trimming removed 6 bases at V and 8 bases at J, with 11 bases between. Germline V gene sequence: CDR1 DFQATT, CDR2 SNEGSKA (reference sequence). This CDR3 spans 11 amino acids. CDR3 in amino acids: CSALPVHEQFF. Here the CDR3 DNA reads TGCAGTGCCCTCCCGGTACATGAGCAGTTCTTC.

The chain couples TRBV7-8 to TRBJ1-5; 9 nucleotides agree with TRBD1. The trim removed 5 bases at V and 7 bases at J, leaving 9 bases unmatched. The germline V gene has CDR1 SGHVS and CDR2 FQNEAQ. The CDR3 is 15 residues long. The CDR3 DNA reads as TGTGCCAGCAGCCCCGGCGGGACAGGGAGGCAGCCCCAGCATTTT. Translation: CASSPGGTGRQPQHF.

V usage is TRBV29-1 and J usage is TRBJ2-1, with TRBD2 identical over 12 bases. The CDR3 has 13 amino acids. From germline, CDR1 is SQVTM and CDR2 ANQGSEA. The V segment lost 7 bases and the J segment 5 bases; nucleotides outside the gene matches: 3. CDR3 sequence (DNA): TGCAGCGCCACTAGCGGGGGGCACAATGAGCAGTTCTTC. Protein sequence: CSATSGGHNEQFF.